The rows below give T cell receptor beta chains drawn from one sample of a study of response to subunit inactivated influenza vaccine. TCRdb reprocessed the RT-PCR reads via MiXCR and lists one record per CDR3 protein. The sample has approximately 520,000 distinct CDR3 sequences; approximately 16% are singletons. Sequenced here: CD4+ T cells sorted from PBMCs, sampled roughly 24 months after vaccination. The receptors derive from a man aged 50-75 years who received an inactivated influenza vaccine. The CDR3 runs from the conserved cysteine through the conserved F or W. Each record gives: clone size, J gene, D gene, V gene, CDR3 length, CDR3 protein, CDR3 DNA. The D gene is left open where the match is weak. Size values are once, few and many counts, or a class for expanded clones, and some rows have none.

>-|TRBJ2-1|TRBD2|TRBV6-2/TRBV6-3|18
CASSYLAGGPSGYNEQFF
TGTGCCAGCAGTTACCTAGCGGGAGGGCCCTCAGGCTACAATGAGCAGTTCTTC
>-|TRBJ1-2|-|TRBV18|13
CASSQRESDGYTF
TGTGCCAGCTCACAGAGGGAATCGGATGGCTACACCTTC
>few|TRBJ1-1|-|TRBV12-3/TRBV12-4|12
CASSSTAREAFF
TGTGCCAGCAGTTCCACCGCAAGGGAAGCTTTCTTT
>many|TRBJ2-7|TRBD2|TRBV4-2|16
CASSQDLGASGYEQYF
TGTGCCAGCAGCCAAGACTTAGGGGCTAGCGGCTACGAGCAGTACTTC
>few|TRBJ1-5|-|TRBV21-1|13
CASSKGSNQPQHF
TGTGCCAGCAGCAAAGGTAGCAATCAGCCCCAGCATTTT
>-|TRBJ2-3|-|TRBV6-1|13
CALSQSRTDTQYF
TGTGCCTTGTCCCAAAGCCGCACAGATACGCAGTATTTT
>many|TRBJ2-3|-|TRBV12-3/TRBV12-4|14
CASSPGLRTDTQYF
TGTGCCAGCAGTCCGGGACTTCGCACAGATACGCAGTATTTT
>few|TRBJ2-5|-|TRBV20-1|11
CSVGVGETQYF
TGCAGTGTAGGGGTTGGAGAGACCCAGTACTTC
>many|TRBJ2-6|-|TRBV6-2/TRBV6-3|13
CASSYVGANVLTF
TGTGCCAGCAGTTACGTTGGGGCCAACGTCCTGACTTTC
>-|TRBJ2-7|TRBD2|TRBV20-1|15
CSARDLGTSVGQQYF
TGCAGTGCTAGAGATTTGGGGACTAGCGTGGGACAGCAGTACTTC
>-|TRBJ2-5|-|TRBV2|13
CASTYTRRETQYF
TGTGCCAGCACCTATACCAGGCGGGAGACCCAGTACTTC
>few|TRBJ2-1|-|TRBV5-1|12
CASSLDRSRQFF
TGCGCCAGCAGCTTAGACAGGTCCCGGCAGTTCTTC
>-|TRBJ1-1|-|TRBV5-5|16
CASSLDLGRGNTEAFF
TGTGCCAGCAGCTTGGATCTTGGGCGGGGGAACACTGAAGCTTTCTTT
>-|TRBJ2-7|TRBD2|TRBV20-1|15
CSASELAGYPYEQYF
TGCAGTGCTAGTGAGTTAGCGGGATACCCTTACGAGCAGTACTTC
>-|TRBJ2-7|TRBD2|TRBV7-6|16
CASSFGLAGESYEQYF
TGTGCCAGCAGCTTTGGACTAGCGGGGGAATCCTACGAGCAGTACTTC
>few|TRBJ1-5|-|TRBV4-3|14
CASSPGVRNQPQHF
TGCGCCAGCAGCCCTGGGGTAAGGAATCAGCCCCAGCATTTT
>-|TRBJ2-2|-|TRBV6-1|14
CASSQRRAGGELFF
TGTGCCAGCAGTCAACGAAGGGCGGGCGGGGAGCTGTTTTTT